This TCR beta chain was captured in a study of T cells after yellow fever vaccination. Study-wide results and caveats: Most primary-vaccination clones recurred post-booster (about 96% CD4, around 88% CD8). Contamination by abundant bulk-population clonotypes could be present in FACS-sorted repertoires.

Researchers made TCR cDNA using 5'RACE template switching, and this step added a universal primer site and UMIs. TCRdb analysed the 5' RACE reads with MiXCR anew, one entry per CDR3 protein. The sample lists about 510,000 distinct CDR3 sequences, 21% occurring once. Trimming took 6 bases from V and 3 from J; bases not matched to a gene: 4. CDR1 and CDR2 (germline): SGHTA, FQGNSA. The CDR3 spans 14 residues. For this clonotype: As yet, its antigen is unknown.

The chain combines TRBV7-2 with TRBJ1-3, with 8 bases identical to TRBD1. The receptor's source is a man between 18 and 35 years old who received the YFV17D yellow fever vaccine. The specimen comprised PBMCs, sampled less than 25 days after the first yellow fever vaccination. CDR3 sequence: CASSYGQGGNTIYF. CDR3 DNA sequence: TGTGCCAGCAGTTACGGACAGGGTGGAAACACCATATATTTT.